The sequence of this TCR beta chain was determined in a study of CD8+ T cells in alopecia areata. Broader study findings: Uncertain still, given a single nonresponder, is whether baseline CD8+ expansion links to response. Sharing of TCR sequences between patients (possibly for HLA-related reasons) was less clear than in mice.

The germline V gene encodes CDR1 MGHRA and CDR2 YSYEKL. The CDR3 has 18 residues. With 1 base clipped from V and 0 bases from J, the junction kept 6 bases outside the gene matches. A word on this clone: The antigen is not known.

Treatment specified: oral pan-JAK inhibitor, 5-10 mg twice daily. Specimens obtained from alopecia areata patients comprised lesional scalp punch biopsies and peripheral blood. Cell sorting on a FACSAria was used to separate CD4+ and CD8+ T cells from the PBMCs. Extraction and reverse transcription of RNA yielded cDNA as the sequencing template. Clones were read by immunoSEQ multiplex PCR, and TCRdb kept only the in-frame ones, dropping some. The sample records approximately 280,000 clones, 58% being singletons. Sample: CD4+ T cells sorted from blood, taken at week 24, from a patient treated with tofacitinib. V gene TRBV4-1 combines with J gene TRBJ2-6, with TRBD1 matching over 7 bases. This sequence was found in a human donor with alopecia areata. The chain's CDR3 is CASSQAGTVTSGANVLTF. The DNA of the CDR3 is TGCGCCAGCAGCCAAGCAGGGACAGTCACCTCTGGGGCCAACGTCCTGACTTTC.